Listed below are T cell receptor beta chains from one sample, sequenced in a study of T cells in Graves' hyperthyroidism and ophthalmopathy. TCRdb reprocessed the multiplex PCR reads with MiXCR, giving one entry per CDR3 protein. Of approximately 600,000 distinct CDR3 sequences detected, more than 20% appear once; the ten largest clones hold about 35%. Material for sequencing was blood. All receptors derive from a man younger than 40 with Graves' ophthalmopathy. The CDR3 runs from the conserved cysteine through the conserved F or W. The order of the fields is D gene, clone size, V gene, J gene, CDR3 protein, CDR3 DNA. A D gene is named only where the DNA matches it firmly. Expanded clones are given a class, and other clones once, few, many or no size at all.

d_call: .
clone_size: few
v_call: TRBV28
j_call: TRBJ1-4
cdr3_aa: CASTQGGHEKLFF
cdr3_nt: TGTGCCAGCACGCAGGGAGGTCATGAAAAACTGTTTTTT

d_call: TRBD1
clone_size: few
v_call: TRBV10-3
j_call: TRBJ2-7
cdr3_aa: CAISEAQGAREEQYF
cdr3_nt: TGTGCCATCAGTGAGGCTCAGGGGGCCCGGGAGGAGCAGTACTTC

d_call: .
clone_size: many
v_call: TRBV12-3/TRBV12-4
j_call: TRBJ1-1
cdr3_aa: CASSAMRNTEAFF
cdr3_nt: TGTGCCAGCAGTGCCATGAGAAACACTGAAGCTTTCTTT

d_call: TRBD1
clone_size: .
v_call: TRBV20-1
j_call: TRBJ1-3
cdr3_aa: CSATQGGASSGNTIYF
cdr3_nt: TGCAGTGCTACCCAGGGGGGGGCGAGCTCTGGAAACACCATATATTTT

d_call: .
clone_size: .
v_call: TRBV18
j_call: TRBJ2-1
cdr3_aa: CASSPPGTPGNEQFF
cdr3_nt: TGTGCCAGCTCACCACCGGGCACCCCTGGGAATGAGCAGTTCTTC

d_call: .
clone_size: .
v_call: TRBV29-1
j_call: TRBJ2-7
cdr3_aa: CSVSRLVGAYEQYF
cdr3_nt: TGCAGCGTTTCGAGACTAGTCGGCGCCTACGAGCAGTACTTC

d_call: .
clone_size: few
v_call: TRBV28
j_call: TRBJ2-7
cdr3_aa: CASSSMSYEQYF
cdr3_nt: TGTGCCAGCAGCTCCATGTCCTACGAGCAGTACTTC

d_call: .
clone_size: .
v_call: TRBV5-1
j_call: TRBJ2-3
cdr3_aa: CASSLGLTDYTQYF
cdr3_nt: TGCGCCAGCAGCTTGGGACTCACAGATTATACGCAGTATTTT

d_call: TRBD1
clone_size: .
v_call: TRBV6-1
j_call: TRBJ1-2
cdr3_aa: CASSDLGQGFDGYTF
cdr3_nt: TGTGCCAGCAGTGACCTGGGACAGGGATTCGATGGCTACACCTTC

d_call: TRBD2
clone_size: .
v_call: TRBV10-1
j_call: TRBJ2-7
cdr3_aa: CASSDSGSIHEQYF
cdr3_nt: TGCGCCAGCAGTGATAGCGGGAGTATCCACGAGCAGTACTTC

d_call: TRBD1
clone_size: .
v_call: TRBV20-1
j_call: TRBJ2-7
cdr3_aa: CSARDRDRVNSYEQYF
cdr3_nt: TGCAGTGCTAGAGATCGTGACAGGGTCAACTCCTACGAGCAGTACTTC

d_call: .
clone_size: .
v_call: TRBV15
j_call: TRBJ2-7
cdr3_aa: CATSSPNTGPSSYEQYF
cdr3_nt: TGTGCCACCAGCAGTCCTAACACCGGGCCTAGCTCCTACGAGCAGTACTTC

d_call: .
clone_size: many
v_call: TRBV7-2
j_call: TRBJ2-3
cdr3_aa: CASSRSGAELDTQYF
cdr3_nt: TGTGCCAGCAGCCGTAGTGGGGCCGAGTTAGATACGCAGTATTTT

d_call: TRBD1
clone_size: many
v_call: TRBV28
j_call: TRBJ1-2
cdr3_aa: CASNPHQGALVNGYTF
cdr3_nt: TGTGCCAGCAATCCCCACCAGGGGGCGCTTGTTAATGGCTACACCTTC

d_call: TRBD2
clone_size: .
v_call: TRBV6-4
j_call: TRBJ2-1
cdr3_aa: CASSDSLAGGPNEQFF
cdr3_nt: TGTGCCAGCAGTGACTCGCTAGCGGGAGGTCCCAATGAGCAGTTCTTC

d_call: .
clone_size: many
v_call: TRBV30
j_call: TRBJ1-1
cdr3_aa: CACPRVGDTEAFF
cdr3_nt: TGTGCCTGCCCTCGTGTGGGAGACACTGAAGCTTTCTTT

d_call: .
clone_size: few
v_call: TRBV20-1
j_call: TRBJ2-1
cdr3_aa: CSAPSSQRYYNEQFF
cdr3_nt: TGCAGTGCTCCCTCCAGCCAGCGTTACTACAATGAGCAGTTCTTC

d_call: TRBD2
clone_size: .
v_call: TRBV9
j_call: TRBJ2-5
cdr3_aa: CASSVAGGTQETQYF
cdr3_nt: TGTGCCAGCAGCGTAGCGGGAGGTACCCAAGAGACCCAGTACTTC

d_call: .
clone_size: many
v_call: TRBV20-1
j_call: TRBJ1-1
cdr3_aa: CSASKGRGTEAFF
cdr3_nt: TGCAGTGCTAGTAAGGGTCGTGGGACTGAAGCTTTCTTT

d_call: TRBD1
clone_size: .
v_call: TRBV27
j_call: TRBJ1-5
cdr3_aa: CASRGQGTQPQHF
cdr3_nt: TGTGCCAGCAGAGGACAGGGTACTCAGCCCCAGCATTTT

d_call: .
clone_size: .
v_call: TRBV20-1
j_call: TRBJ1-6
cdr3_aa: CSAGDYSTNSPLHF
cdr3_nt: TGCAGTGCTGGGGATTACAGCACCAATTCACCCCTCCACTTT

d_call: TRBD2
clone_size: .
v_call: TRBV28
j_call: TRBJ2-1
cdr3_aa: CASSAKTAGSYNEQFF
cdr3_nt: TGTGCCAGCAGTGCAAAGACAGCGGGGTCCTACAATGAGCAGTTCTTC

d_call: .
clone_size: .
v_call: TRBV9
j_call: TRBJ2-2
cdr3_aa: CASSATTKDGELFF
cdr3_nt: TGTGCCAGCAGCGCGACCACAAAGGACGGGGAGCTGTTTTTT

d_call: .
clone_size: .
v_call: TRBV6-2/TRBV6-3
j_call: TRBJ1-4
cdr3_aa: CASSLGIPEKLFF
cdr3_nt: TGTGCCAGCAGCCTGGGCATCCCAGAGAAACTGTTTTTT

d_call: .
clone_size: .
v_call: TRBV28
j_call: TRBJ2-5
cdr3_aa: CASSMTGRTETQYF
cdr3_nt: TGTGCCAGTTCGATGACAGGCAGGACGGAGACCCAGTACTTC

d_call: .
clone_size: .
v_call: TRBV3-1
j_call: TRBJ2-2
cdr3_aa: CASSQAGIGGLFF
cdr3_nt: TGTGCCAGCAGCCAAGCAGGGATCGGGGGGCTGTTTTTT

d_call: .
clone_size: few
v_call: TRBV4-1
j_call: TRBJ2-7
cdr3_aa: CASSQETATYEQYF
cdr3_nt: TGCGCCAGCAGCCAAGAGACAGCCACCTACGAGCAGTACTTC

d_call: TRBD2
clone_size: few
v_call: TRBV20-1
j_call: TRBJ2-7
cdr3_aa: CSARDPSSGRARFEQYF
cdr3_nt: TGCAGTGCTAGAGACCCTTCCAGCGGGAGGGCCCGCTTCGAGCAGTACTTC

d_call: TRBD2
clone_size: few
v_call: TRBV20-1
j_call: TRBJ2-2
cdr3_aa: CSAPKTSGSGSGELFF
cdr3_nt: TGCAGTGCGCCGAAGACTAGCGGGAGCGGAAGCGGGGAGCTGTTTTTT

d_call: .
clone_size: few
v_call: TRBV7-9
j_call: TRBJ2-1
cdr3_aa: CASRLQKGPAYNEQFF
cdr3_nt: TGTGCCAGCAGGTTACAAAAGGGACCTGCATACAATGAGCAGTTCTTC

d_call: .
clone_size: many
v_call: TRBV20-1
j_call: TRBJ2-2
cdr3_aa: CSAGTSLRTGELFF
cdr3_nt: TGCAGTGCGGGGACTTCCTTGAGGACCGGGGAGCTGTTTTTT

d_call: TRBD2
clone_size: .
v_call: TRBV9
j_call: TRBJ2-7
cdr3_aa: CASSATGLAGVEQYF
cdr3_nt: TGTGCCAGCAGCGCCACGGGACTAGCGGGAGTTGAGCAGTACTTC

d_call: .
clone_size: once
v_call: TRBV7-2
j_call: TRBJ2-5
cdr3_aa: CASSQDGLLKETQYF
cdr3_nt: TGCGCCAGCAGCCAAGACGGCCTGCTCAAAGAGACCCAGTACTTC

d_call: .
clone_size: few
v_call: TRBV19
j_call: TRBJ1-1
cdr3_aa: CASSSGTQGYKTEAFF
cdr3_nt: TGTGCCAGTAGTTCTGGGACTCAGGGATATAAGACTGAAGCTTTCTTT

d_call: .
clone_size: many
v_call: TRBV30
j_call: TRBJ2-1
cdr3_aa: CAWSELAYNEQFF
cdr3_nt: TGTGCCTGGAGTGAACTAGCCTACAATGAGCAGTTCTTC

d_call: .
clone_size: many
v_call: TRBV30
j_call: TRBJ2-7
cdr3_aa: CAWSVDLAPYEQYF
cdr3_nt: TGTGCCTGGAGTGTAGATCTAGCACCCTACGAGCAGTACTTC

d_call: .
clone_size: once
v_call: TRBV7-2
j_call: TRBJ1-3
cdr3_aa: CASSPGRDSRRGTIYF
cdr3_nt: TGTGCCAGCAGTCCAGGACGGGACTCTCGGCGGGGCACCATATATTTT

d_call: .
clone_size: .
v_call: TRBV7-3
j_call: TRBJ2-3
cdr3_aa: CASSLMSLDTDTQYF
cdr3_nt: TGTGCCAGCAGCTTAATGTCCCTTGACACAGATACGCAGTATTTT

d_call: .
clone_size: many
v_call: TRBV15
j_call: TRBJ2-1
cdr3_aa: CATSRAGRGFYNEQFF
cdr3_nt: TGTGCCACCAGCAGGGCAGGTCGGGGATTCTACAATGAGCAGTTCTTC

d_call: .
clone_size: many
v_call: TRBV5-1
j_call: TRBJ2-5
cdr3_aa: CASSFGALGETQYF
cdr3_nt: TGCGCCAGCAGCTTTGGCGCCTTGGGAGAGACCCAGTACTTC

d_call: .
clone_size: .
v_call: TRBV5-4
j_call: TRBJ1-1
cdr3_aa: CASSQDKMNTEAFF
cdr3_nt: TGTGCCAGCAGCCAGGACAAAATGAACACTGAAGCTTTCTTT

d_call: TRBD1
clone_size: many
v_call: TRBV7-2
j_call: TRBJ1-1
cdr3_aa: CASSPGGPEAFF
cdr3_nt: TGTGCCAGCAGCCCAGGGGGCCCTGAAGCTTTCTTT

d_call: .
clone_size: many
v_call: TRBV12-3/TRBV12-4
j_call: TRBJ2-7
cdr3_aa: CASSSGDLFYEQYF
cdr3_nt: TGTGCCAGCAGTTCAGGGGACCTATTCTACGAGCAGTACTTC

d_call: .
clone_size: many
v_call: TRBV3-1
j_call: TRBJ2-3
cdr3_aa: CASSQEGLTDTQYF
cdr3_nt: TGTGCCAGCAGCCAAGAAGGGTTGACAGATACGCAGTATTTT

d_call: .
clone_size: few
v_call: TRBV24-1
j_call: TRBJ2-7
cdr3_aa: CATSEGGTYEQYF
cdr3_nt: TGTGCCACCAGTGAGGGGGGCACCTACGAGCAGTACTTC

d_call: TRBD2
clone_size: few
v_call: TRBV7-2
j_call: TRBJ2-2
cdr3_aa: CASSPPGLAGELFF
cdr3_nt: TGTGCCAGCAGTCCACCAGGACTAGCGGGGGAGCTGTTTTTT

d_call: TRBD1
clone_size: many
v_call: TRBV30
j_call: TRBJ2-5
cdr3_aa: CAWSVQGAWGETQYF
cdr3_nt: TGTGCCTGGAGTGTACAGGGGGCTTGGGGAGAGACCCAGTACTTC

d_call: TRBD1
clone_size: many
v_call: TRBV18
j_call: TRBJ1-5
cdr3_aa: CASSRDRAQPQHF
cdr3_nt: TGTGCCAGCTCACGTGACAGGGCTCAGCCCCAGCATTTT

d_call: .
clone_size: .
v_call: TRBV27
j_call: TRBJ2-3
cdr3_aa: CASSLGGLGRSTDTQYF
cdr3_nt: TGTGCCAGCAGTTTGGGGGGCTTGGGGCGCAGCACAGATACGCAGTATTTT

d_call: TRBD1
clone_size: few
v_call: TRBV28
j_call: TRBJ1-5
cdr3_aa: CASRPTGPNQPQHF
cdr3_nt: TGTGCCAGCAGACCGACAGGGCCAAATCAGCCCCAGCATTTT

d_call: .
clone_size: few
v_call: TRBV2
j_call: TRBJ2-7
cdr3_aa: CASSEPSSYEQYF
cdr3_nt: TGTGCCAGCAGTGAACCGAGCTCCTACGAGCAGTACTTC

d_call: TRBD2
clone_size: few
v_call: TRBV18
j_call: TRBJ2-4
cdr3_aa: CASSRTSGNIQYF
cdr3_nt: TGTGCCAGCTCACGGACTAGCGGGAACATTCAGTACTTC

d_call: .
clone_size: few
v_call: TRBV7-2
j_call: TRBJ2-7
cdr3_aa: CAGSNQIGAYEQYF
cdr3_nt: TGTGCCGGCAGTAACCAGATCGGGGCCTACGAGCAGTACTTC

d_call: TRBD1
clone_size: .
v_call: TRBV20-1
j_call: TRBJ1-2
cdr3_aa: CSALQGRGYTF
cdr3_nt: TGCAGTGCTCTACAGGGGCGGGGCTACACCTTC

d_call: TRBD2
clone_size: few
v_call: TRBV5-1
j_call: TRBJ2-4
cdr3_aa: CASSSPGTSGLAKNIQYF
cdr3_nt: TGCGCCAGCAGCTCACCCGGGACTAGCGGACTAGCCAAAAACATTCAGTACTTC

d_call: .
clone_size: .
v_call: TRBV6-1
j_call: TRBJ2-7
cdr3_aa: CASSEGSGGGYEQYF
cdr3_nt: TGTGCCAGCAGTGAAGGGTCAGGAGGGGGCTACGAGCAGTACTTC

d_call: .
clone_size: few
v_call: TRBV28
j_call: TRBJ1-6
cdr3_aa: CASKKTEHRSPLHF
cdr3_nt: TGTGCCAGCAAGAAGACAGAACACAGGTCACCCCTCCACTTT

d_call: TRBD1
clone_size: .
v_call: TRBV6-2/TRBV6-3
j_call: TRBJ2-7
cdr3_aa: CASRTLTGFYEQYF
cdr3_nt: TGTGCCAGCAGGACACTGACAGGGTTTTACGAGCAGTACTTC